These 21 T cell receptor beta chains originate from one sample sequenced in a study of T cells in Graves' hyperthyroidism and ophthalmopathy. RNA transcripts were the template for amplifying TCR beta CDR3 regions. With the HTBI primer set, the TCR CDR3 went through a first round of RT-PCR. TCRdb reprocessed the multiplex PCR reads via MiXCR and lists one record per CDR3 protein. The data contain around 290,000 distinct CDR3 sequences, roughly 13% of them singletons. Specimen: blood. These receptors were taken from a woman aged 25 to 45 with Graves' hyperthyroidism that later progressed to Graves' ophthalmopathy.

In this sample, this clonotype turned up many times. The rearrangement links TRBV20-1 to TRBJ2-1, with 14 nucleotides matching TRBD2. CDR1 and CDR2 (germline): DFQATT, SNEGSKA (reference sequence). This CDR3 is built from 18 residues. V was pared by 3 bases and J by 4 bases, with 11 bases of the junction left unmatched. CDR3 loop: CSARHGTSGRGGYNEQFF. The CDR3 coding sequence is TGCAGTGCTAGGCACGGGACTAGCGGGAGAGGAGGGTACAATGAGCAGTTCTTC.

This clonotype appeared many times. The chain recombines TRBV3-1 with TRBJ1-1, with 8 bases aligning to TRBD1. The CDR3 runs to 14 residues. Trimming at V came to 0 bases and at J to 4 bases, leaving 1 base not matched to a gene. CDR1 is LGHDT, CDR2 YNNKEL, per germline (reference sequence). This chain's CDR3 is CASSQDTGGTEAFF. As DNA, the CDR3 is TGTGCCAGCAGCCAAGATACAGGGGGCACTGAAGCTTTCTTT.

This clonotype was counted between two and nine times. V gene TRBV4-1 combines with J gene TRBJ2-7; TRBD2 aligns across 10 bases. The CDR3 sequence is 16 residues long. The V gene's germline CDR1 is MGHRA and CDR2 YSYEKL. The J segment lost 4 bases and the V segment lost 3 bases, leaving 9 bases of the junction unmatched. CDR3 nucleotide sequence: TGCGCCAGCAGCCACCCCAACTTAGCGGGGGGTTACGAGCAGTACTTC. This gives the protein CASSHPNLAGGYEQYF.

This clonotype appeared many times. The rearrangement uses TRBV2 and TRBJ2-5; D unclear. This CDR3 is built from 12 residues. Trimming cost V 3 bases and J 4 bases, with 6 bases left between them. The V gene's germline CDR1 is SNHLY and CDR2 FYNNEI. Here the CDR3 DNA reads TGTGCCAGCAGTGACCCCGGAGAGACCCAGTACTTC. Translated, it gives CASSDPGETQYF.

This clonotype has a count of ten or more. The chain joins TRBV9 to TRBJ1-2; 12 nucleotides agree with TRBD1. J was trimmed by 7 bases and V by 3 bases; bases with no gene match: 4. Germline CDR1 and CDR2: SGDLS and YYNGEE. The CDR3 runs 14 residues. The CDR3 sequence is CASSAGQGAAGYTF. The CDR3 nucleotides are TGTGCCAGCAGCGCGGGACAGGGGGCGGCTGGCTACACCTTC.

For this clonotype: Compared with germline, one end of the junction differs, possibly owing to a read error. The chain recombines TRBV20-1 with TRBJ1-4, with TRBD1 identical over 7 bases. The germline gives CDR1 DFQATT, CDR2 SNEGSKA (reference sequence). This CDR3 comprises 16 residues. Here the CDR3 reads CSAALHRGATNEKLLF. The CDR3 DNA reads TGCAGTGCCGCCCTTCACAGGGGCGCAACTAATGAAAAACTGCTTTTT.

In this sample, this clonotype turned up a few times. V and J are TRBV27 and TRBJ2-6; 9 bases align to TRBD1. J was trimmed by 2 bases and V by 6 bases; bases with no gene match: 8. Germline V gives CDR1 MNHEY, CDR2 SMNVEV (reference sequence). The length of the CDR3 is 17 residues. The CDR3 sequence is CASRLTQGAAGANVLTF. The DNA for the CDR3 is TGTGCCAGCAGACTAACACAGGGGGCGGCTGGGGCCAACGTCCTGACTTTC. The whole variable domain, remainder taken from reference TRBV27 and TRBJ2-6, is EAQVTQNPRYLITVTGKKLTVTCSQNMNHEYMSWYRQDPGLGLRQIYYSMNVEVTDKGDVPEGYKVSRKEKRNFPLILESPSPNQTSLYFCASRLTQGAAGANVLTFGAGSRLTVL.

This clonotype appeared many times. This chain uses TRBV7-2 with TRBJ1-1, with D possibly being TRBD1 (5 bases). The germline V gene has CDR1 SGHTA and CDR2 FQGNSA. Trimming removed 3 bases from V and 1 base from J, with 9 bases in between. The CDR3 sequence is 14 residues long. The CDR3 region is CASSLLRGNTEAFF. DNA of the CDR3: TGTGCCAGCAGCTTGTTAAGGGGGAACACTGAAGCTTTCTTT.

The chain joins TRBV28 to TRBJ2-3, with 9 bases aligning to TRBD2. The J segment lost 4 bases and the V segment lost 7 bases, leaving 12 bases of the junction unmatched. This CDR3 region has 16 residues. Germline-derived CDR1 and CDR2 are MDHEN and SYDVKM. This CDR3 reads CASKSSREGGADTQYF. The CDR3 bases are TGTGCCAGCAAGAGTTCGCGGGAGGGAGGGGCAGATACGCAGTATTTT.

This clonotype showed up many times. The V and J genes are TRBV13 and TRBJ2-6, with no clear D. From germline, CDR1 is PRHDT and CDR2 FYEKMQ (reference sequence). The CDR3 runs 14 residues. Trimming removed 10 bases from V and 0 bases from J, with 10 bases in between. CDR3 nucleotides: TGTGCCACCCTAAGGAGCTCTGGGGCCAACGTCCTGACTTTC. Translation: CATLRSSGANVLTF.

This clonotype was counted at least ten times. The V call is TRBV9, the J call TRBJ2-3; D is undetermined. The CDR3 contains 11 residues. V shed 4 bases and J shed 4 bases, with 4 bases lying between them. CDR1 and CDR2 from the germline V gene are SGDLS and YYNGEE. DNA of the CDR3: TGTGCCAGCAGCATGGCAGATACGCAGTATTTT. The encoded protein is CASSMADTQYF.

This clonotype was seen more than once but under ten times. The rearrangement joins TRBV28 to TRBJ1-2; no firm D call. Germline V lookup: CDR1 MDHEN, CDR2 SYDVKM. The CDR3 runs to 12 residues. With 9 bases removed from V and 4 bases from J, the gap between germline ends came to 12 bases. In DNA form, the CDR3 reads TGTGCCAGTAAACGGGTTTTCTATGGCTACACCTTC. Amino acid sequence: CASKRVFYGYTF.

This clonotype was detected many times. The chain recombines TRBV4-1 with TRBJ1-2; D ambiguous. This CDR3 has 14 amino acids. The V end was cut by 3 bases, the J end by 7 bases, with 15 bases between. Germline loops: CDR1 MGHRA, CDR2 YSYEKL. In DNA form, the CDR3 reads TGCGCCAGCAGCCAGAGCCGGGTGGTCGGTGGCTACACCTTC. Amino acid sequence: CASSQSRVVGGYTF.

The chain joins TRBV29-1 to TRBJ1-1; 7 positions agree with TRBD1. In germline, CDR1 is SQVTM, CDR2 ANQGSEA. This CDR3 is built from 13 residues. V lost 7 bases, J lost 5 bases, and 10 bases stayed unmatched. CDR3 protein: CSARGQEGTEAFF. The CDR3 bases are TGCAGCGCCCGAGGACAGGAGGGGACTGAAGCTTTCTTT.

This clonotype was recorded at least ten times. The rearrangement joins TRBV7-9 to TRBJ2-7, with D perhaps being TRBD1 or TRBD2 (7 bases each). Germline loops: CDR1 SEHNR, CDR2 FQNEAQ (reference sequence). CDR3 length: 16 amino acids. The V and J ends lost 5 bases and 1 base respectively, with 18 bases between them. The CDR3 bases are TGTGCCAGCAGCGTCGGGAGGCCAGGGGGATCCTACGAGCAGTACTTC. It is translated as CASSVGRPGGSYEQYF.

This clonotype showed up just a few times. This chain uses TRBV9 with TRBJ2-2; 10 nucleotides line up with TRBD2. V trimming: 4 bases; J trimming: 7 bases; junction bases outside the gene matches: 7. The germline V gene encodes CDR1 SGDLS and CDR2 YYNGEE. This CDR3 spans 15 amino acids. The CDR3 here is CASSLQREGLGELFF. The CDR3 DNA reads as TGTGCCAGCAGCCTTCAGCGGGAGGGCCTCGGGGAGCTGTTTTTT.

The rearrangement uses TRBV20-1 and TRBJ2-1; D gene ambiguous. This CDR3 region has 15 residues. Trimming stripped 3 bases from V and 2 bases from J, with 14 bases between. Germline assignment: CDR1 DFQATT and CDR2 SNEGSKA (reference sequence). The CDR3 sequence is CSARGAYLTYNEQFF. In DNA form, the CDR3 reads TGCAGTGCTAGGGGTGCCTACTTAACCTACAATGAGCAGTTCTTC.

This clonotype appeared many times. This sequence joins TRBV30 and TRBJ2-3; perhaps TRBD1 as D (6 bases). CDR1 is GTSNPN, CDR2 SVGIG, per germline (reference sequence). The CDR3 covers 15 residues. Trimming took off 5 bases at V and 0 bases at J, with 15 bases between the two ends. This CDR3 is CAWSTGTSSTDTQYF. The CDR3 region has the DNA TGTGCCTGGTCAACCGGGACATCTAGCACAGATACGCAGTATTTT.

This clonotype was detected a few times. This rearrangement joins TRBV9 to TRBJ1-1, with D possibly TRBD1 on 5 matching bases. Germline lookup yields CDR1 SGDLS and CDR2 YYNGEE. The CDR3 runs to 15 residues. The V end lost 0 bases, the J end lost 0 bases, and 9 bases lay between the germline ends. CDR3 nucleotide sequence: TGTGCCAGCAGCGTAGGGGGACCCGTGAACACTGAAGCTTTCTTT. It translates to CASSVGGPVNTEAFF.

In this sample, this clonotype turned up many times. The rearrangement joins TRBV6-1 to TRBJ1-5; D not certain. This CDR3 region has 12 residues. CDR1 is MNHNS and CDR2 is SASEGT in the germline V gene. The germline V and J ends were trimmed by 8 bases and 6 bases, with 11 bases remaining between them. The CDR3 region is CASGRESQPQHF. CDR3 nucleotides: TGTGCCAGCGGAAGGGAAAGTCAGCCCCAGCATTTT.

Many counts were recorded for this clonotype. The chain couples TRBV7-2 to TRBJ1-1; TRBD1 matches at 8 bases. The germline CDR1 and CDR2 sequences are SGHTA and FQGNSA. The CDR3 is 15 amino acids. Trimming took 4 bases from V and 5 from J; bases not matched to a gene: 9. In DNA form, the CDR3 reads TGTGCCAGCAGCTCCAGGGGGCTTGAGGTGACTGAAGCTTTCTTT. It is translated as CASSSRGLEVTEAFF. The complete variable domain, with remaining parts taken from reference TRBV7-2 and TRBJ1-1, reads GAGVSQSPSNKVTEKGKDVELRCDPISGHTALYWYRQSLGQGLEFLIYFQGNSAPDKSGLPSDRFSAERTGGSVSTLTIQRTQQEDSAVYLCASSSRGLEVTEAFFGQGTRLTVV.